The rows below give T cell receptor beta chains drawn from one sample of a study of cytomegalovirus exposure and HLA in healthy donors. Profiled with immunoSEQ multiplex PCR; TCRdb holds only in-frame clones, not every one. The table lists a few hundred thousand clones, around 80% of them singletons. Sequenced sample: PBMCs. The source is a girl aged 2 to 10 in good health and CMV-seronegative. Each CDR3 is given with its conserved first and last residue. D genes are given only for firm matches. Clone sizes are given selectively: once, few, many, or a class where the clone is expanded.

V gene,clone size,D gene,J gene,CDR3 length,CDR3 protein,CDR3 DNA
TRBV13,NA,NA,TRBJ1-6,15,CASSSTGKVGSPLHF,TGTGCCAGCAGTTCCACAGGGAAAGTGGGTTCACCCCTCCACTTT
TRBV6-1,once,TRBD2,TRBJ2-7,14,CASSPTSGPYEQYF,TGTGCCAGCAGCCCGACTAGCGGCCCCTACGAGCAGTACTTC
TRBV29-1,NA,TRBD1,TRBJ1-2,13,CSVDGQGDYGYTF,TGCAGCGTTGACGGACAGGGCGACTATGGCTACACCTTC
TRBV28,NA,TRBD1,TRBJ1-2,14,CASSVGQDLYGYTF,TGTGCCAGCAGTGTAGGACAGGACCTCTATGGCTACACCTTC
TRBV19,NA,NA,TRBJ1-1,17,CASSIDFWRELNTEAFF,TGTGCCAGTAGTATAGATTTCTGGAGGGAATTGAACACTGAAGCTTTCTTT
TRBV10-1,NA,TRBD1,TRBJ1-3,16,CASSGVTGESGNTIYF,TGCGCCAGCAGTGGAGTGACAGGGGAGTCCGGAAACACCATATATTTT
TRBV5-1,NA,NA,TRBJ1-1,13,CASSLMGATEAFF,TGCGCCAGCAGCTTGATGGGGGCCACTGAAGCTTTCTTT
TRBV5-1,NA,TRBD2,TRBJ2-5,17,CASSEDGSGKNRETQYF,TGCGCCAGCAGCGAGGATGGTAGCGGGAAGAATAGAGAGACCCAGTACTTC
TRBV25-1,NA,TRBD1,TRBJ1-6,16,CASRQTGSSYNSPLHF,TGTGCCAGCAGGCAGACAGGGAGCTCCTATAATTCACCCCTCCACTTT
TRBV28,NA,NA,TRBJ1-2,17,CASSLYPQATTNYGYTF,TGTGCCAGCAGTTTATACCCACAGGCTACTACTAACTATGGCTACACCTTC